This section outlines one TCR beta chain sequence together with its context. Its specificity is unknown. This sample is drawn from a study of shared clonotypes between healthy human individuals. Study background: CD4 naive cells filled three plates per donor, CD4 memory three, CD8 naive two and CD8 memory one. General observations from the study: The four-donor shared clonotypes exceeded non-shared clonotypes in generation probability, with non-shared ones scoring lower.

The CDR3 totals 11 residues. Donors, without exception, were Caucasian adults residing in Nashville, Tennessee. The test was conducted at deep level. This table comes from immunoSEQ multiplex PCR, and its TCRdb copy is limited to in-frame clones, with some not included. The data show approximately 1.5 million clones, just under 99% seen once. The TCR originated in a young man in good health. The J gene is TRBJ2-7, the V gene TRBV21-1; the listed D gene, TRBD2, was not tested against the DNA. TRBV21-1 is an annotated pseudogene. Sequenced material: naive CD4+ T cells sorted from blood. Subset specified: CD45RA+ positively selected. The CDR3 loop reads CASSKDRGGHF. CDR3 DNA sequence: TGTGCCAGCAGCAAAGATCGGGGGGGGCACTTC.